This T cell receptor (beta chain) was profiled in a study of human T cells and chemical hapten exposure. Whole-study context: The study sensitized with 2% DPC on a roughly 2 cm by roughly 2 cm patch of upper inner arm skin. Patients, largely female, had alopecia areata, totalis or universalis.

This clonotype was seen many times. The time point denotes: pre-sensitization, week 0. The sample's treatment: therapeutic diphenylcyclopropenone sensitization with weekly scalp DPC. Unique molecular identifiers were affixed to discrete cDNA molecules within the library. TCRdb reanalysed the RACE reads using MiXCR and keeps one entry per CDR3 protein. The sample records over 300,000 distinct CDR3 sequences, about 5.1% being singletons. The source is a woman between 50 and 59 years old with alopecia areata. Some clones in this sample may be carry-over from other donors' samples. The sample was whole blood, taken in connection with sensitization to the hapten diphenylcyclopropenone (DPC).

The CDR3 here is CSARDSDGSYEQYF. The CDR3, as DNA: TGCAGTGCTAGAGATTCGGACGGTTCCTACGAGCAGTACTTC. The chain recombines TRBV20-1 with TRBJ2-7; D not certain. The CDR3 runs to 14 residues. Germline values: CDR1 DFQATT, CDR2 SNEGSKA (reference sequence). V was clipped by 0 bases and J by 1 base, with 10 bases between them.